A single sample gave rise to the 21 T cell receptor beta chains below, sequenced in a study of beta chain features in type 1 diabetes. TCRB transcripts that were expressed got sequenced, as all of the isolated RNA had been reverse transcribed. Some clones are missing from TCRdb's copy, which holds only in-frame ones; the method was immunoSEQ multiplex PCR. In the table there are some 240,000 clones, under 13% of which are singletons. What was sequenced was central memory CD4+ T cells from blood. The receptors stem from a young man in good health.

V gene TRBV27 combines with J gene TRBJ2-1; perhaps TRBD1 as D (6 bases). The CDR3 has 15 residues. From germline, CDR1 is MNHEY and CDR2 SMNVEV (reference sequence). Trimming stripped 3 bases from V and 2 bases from J, with 11 bases between. The CDR3 is CASSFIGDTYNEQFF. The DNA of the CDR3 is TGTGCCAGCAGTTTTATAGGGGACACCTACAATGAGCAGTTCTTC.

Points on this clone: Germline and junction disagree at one end, which may indicate a read error. The genes are TRBV7-7 and TRBJ2-7, with 8 bases fitting TRBD1. The germline CDR1 and CDR2 sequences are SSHAT and FNYEAQ (reference sequence). The CDR3 has 14 amino acids. This chain's CDR3 is CASSPGTGGYEQYF. The CDR3 DNA is TGTGCTAGCAGCCCCGGGACAGGCGGGTACGAGCAGTACTTC.

This chain uses TRBV7-2 with TRBJ2-4; a weak D match, TRBD2 (6 bases). Germline CDR1 and CDR2: SGHTA and FQGNSA. V lost 2 bases to trimming and J lost 4 bases, with 15 bases between them. This CDR3 has 16 residues. CDR3 protein: CASSLKARDLKNIQYF. The CDR3 region has the DNA TGTGCCAGCAGCTTAAAGGCGCGGGATTTGAAAAACATTCAGTACTTC.

This clone has a handful of counts. This chain's CDR3 is CARIKRVDYEQYF. The CDR3 coding sequence is TGTGCCAGGATTAAACGGGTAGACTACGAGCAGTACTTC. V usage is TRBV27 and J usage is TRBJ2-7; D remains unclear. Trimming stripped 9 bases from V and 3 bases from J, with 15 bases between. Germline V gives CDR1 MNHEY, CDR2 SMNVEV (reference sequence). There are 13 residues in the CDR3.

There are a few counts of this clone. The rearrangement joins TRBV5-6 to TRBJ2-7, with D uncertain. The CDR3 is 15 amino acids. Per germline, CDR1 SGHDT and CDR2 YYEEEE. V was cut by 4 bases and J by 2 bases, with 16 bases left in between. CDR3 in amino acids: CASSPFGAPTYEQYF. The CDR3 DNA reads TGTGCCAGCAGCCCCTTTGGAGCACCTACCTACGAGCAGTACTTC. Looking up the rest from reference TRBV5-6 and TRBJ2-7 gives the full variable domain: DAGVTQSPTHLIKTRGQQVTLRCSPKSGHDTVSWYQQALGQGPQFIFQYYEEEERQRGNFPDRFSGHQFPNYSSELNVNALLLGDSALYLCASSPFGAPTYEQYFGPGTRLTVT.

The sample holds a few counts of this clone. The chain couples TRBV28 to TRBJ2-7; D is tentatively TRBD1 or TRBD2 (5 bases each). Between the trimmed V and J ends, which lost 0 bases and 2 bases, there was a span of 17 bases. Germline CDR1 reads MDHEN; CDR2 reads SYDVKM. This CDR3 has 17 residues. The CDR3 loop reads CASSLWGEGPSAYEQYF. In DNA, the CDR3 is TGTGCCAGCAGTTTATGGGGCGAGGGGCCGAGCGCCTACGAGCAGTACTTC.

A few counts support this clone. This sequence joins TRBV5-1 and TRBJ2-3; 10 bases agree with TRBD2. CDR1 SGHRS and CDR2 YFSETQ come from the germline V gene. V was pared by 3 bases and J by 2 bases, with 9 bases of the junction left unmatched. This CDR3 is built from 17 residues. The CDR3 DNA follows: TGCGCCAGCAGCTGGGGGTCGGGGACTAGCGTCACAGATACGCAGTATTTT. This translates into CASSWGSGTSVTDTQYF.

With respect to this clone: The same CDR3 can be traced to other DNA sequences in this sample. The V and J genes are TRBV15 and TRBJ2-7; possible D gene TRBD2, 6 bases. Germline V CDR1 and CDR2: LNHNV, YYDKDF (reference sequence). V shed 0 bases and J shed 0 bases, with 6 bases lying between them. The CDR3 loop spans 14 amino acids. CDR3 loop: CATSREGGSYEQYF. DNA of the CDR3: TGTGCCACCAGCAGAGAGGGGGGCTCCTACGAGCAGTACTTC.

This clone was observed a few times. The chain is built from TRBV28 and TRBJ2-7, with TRBD1 matching over 10 bases. After removal of 4 bases from V and 2 bases from J, the junction contained 5 bases not matched to a gene. CDR3 length: 15 amino acids. The V gene's germline CDR1 is MDHEN and CDR2 SYDVKM. The CDR3 protein is CASSSYGQGAYEQYF. In DNA, the CDR3 is TGTGCCAGCAGTTCTTATGGACAGGGGGCCTACGAGCAGTACTTC.

This rearrangement joins TRBV9 to TRBJ2-3; D gene uncertain. This CDR3 region has 17 residues. Germline V gene lookup returns CDR1 SGDLS and CDR2 YYNGEE. Trimming took 4 bases from V and 2 from J, leaving 20 bases between them. The CDR3 here is CASSSGPSLSPTDTQYF. The CDR3 DNA reads as TGTGCCAGCAGCTCCGGACCGTCCCTAAGCCCCACAGATACGCAGTATTTT.

The genes are TRBV5-4 and TRBJ1-1, with D unclear. From germline, CDR1 is SGHNT and CDR2 YYREEE (reference sequence). The CDR3 is 14 amino acids. V gave up 4 bases and J gave up 2 bases, with 12 bases separating them. CDR3 sequence reads: CASSPEWSNTEAFF. The CDR3 bases are TGTGCCAGCAGCCCCGAATGGAGTAACACTGAAGCTTTCTTT.

This clone occurred a few times. The chain is built from TRBV29-1 and TRBJ1-1; D gene uncertain. CDR1 SQVTM and CDR2 ANQGSEA come from the germline V gene. The V end was cut by 4 bases, the J end by 2 bases, with 11 bases between. CDR3 size: 13 residues. The CDR3 sequence: CSVGMVVNTEAFF. DNA for the CDR3: TGCAGCGTTGGGATGGTGGTTAACACTGAAGCTTTCTTT.

Comments on this clone: The junction departs from the called germline gene at one end, perhaps through a read error. Other DNA sequences in the same sample also yield this CDR3. CDR3 amino acids: CASSLALAGVYNEQFF. The CDR3 DNA is TGCGCCAGCAGCTTAGCTCTAGCGGGAGTCTACAATGAGCAGTTCTTC. The rearrangement joins TRBV7-9 to TRBJ2-1; 10 nucleotides match TRBD2. Looked up from germline, CDR1 is SEHNR and CDR2 is FQNEAQ (reference sequence). The CDR3 contains 16 residues.

This clone was seen only a few times. This chain uses TRBV10-3 with TRBJ1-1; 8 bases match TRBD1. CDR3 length: 14 amino acids. The V and J ends lost 6 bases and 3 bases, in that order; junction bases with no gene match: 6. Germline V gene lookup returns CDR1 ENHRY and CDR2 SYGVKD. The CDR3 protein is CAIRDRGYDTEAFF. The CDR3 DNA follows: TGTGCCATCAGAGACAGGGGTTACGACACTGAAGCTTTCTTT.

This clone turned up a few times. The genes are TRBV30 and TRBJ2-1; D tentatively fits TRBD1 or TRBD2 (5 bases each). The germline V gene has CDR1 GTSNPN and CDR2 SVGIG (reference sequence). This CDR3 spans 15 amino acids. V was trimmed by 4 bases and J by 10 bases, leaving 23 bases between them. CDR3 in DNA: TGTGCCTGGAACGGTCCGGGCCCCCCGGGACGAGAGCAGTTCTTC. Protein: CAWNGPGPPGREQFF. Looking up the rest from reference TRBV30 and TRBJ2-1 gives the full variable domain: SQTIHQWPATLVQPVGSPLSLECTVEGTSNPNLYWYRQAAGRGLQLLFYSVGIGQISSEVPQNLSASRPQDRQFILSSKKLLLSDSGFYLCAWNGPGPPGREQFFGPGTRLTVL.

There are many counts of this clone. This chain joins TRBV5-5 and TRBJ1-2; weak D call: TRBD1 (5 bases). Germline assignment: CDR1 SGHKS and CDR2 YYEKEE (reference sequence). The CDR3 contains 13 residues. V was shortened by 4 bases and J by 4 bases, with 11 bases between the two germline ends. CDR3 in amino acids: CASSMTEFYGYTF. The DNA for the CDR3 is TGTGCCAGCAGCATGACAGAATTCTATGGCTACACCTTC.

This clone was seen only a few times. The rearrangement links TRBV29-1 to TRBJ2-7; D perhaps matches TRBD1 (6 bases). The CDR3 is 12 amino acids. V lost 4 bases, J lost 6 bases, and 13 bases lay in between. Germline lookup yields CDR1 SQVTM and CDR2 ANQGSEA. CDR3 sequence reads: CSVVPGEGEQYF. As DNA, the CDR3 is TGCAGCGTTGTGCCAGGGGAAGGCGAGCAGTACTTC.

This clone is a singleton in its sample. The chain has TRBV10-3 and TRBJ2-5; 9 bases fit TRBD1. V was clipped by 6 bases and J by 4 bases; unmatched bases: 3. The CDR3 totals 13 residues. Germline V gene sequence: CDR1 ENHRY, CDR2 SYGVKD. The CDR3 DNA follows: TGTGCCATCAGGGGACAGGGATTAGAGACCCAGTACTTC. Translated, it gives CAIRGQGLETQYF.

Only a few counts were recorded for this clone. The chain is built from TRBV7-9 and TRBJ1-1, with D possibly matching TRBD1 (6 bases). Germline V gene data show CDR1 as SEHNR and CDR2 as FQNEAQ (reference sequence). Trimming removed 5 bases from V and 0 bases from J, with 10 bases in between. This CDR3 has 14 residues. Here the CDR3 reads CASSRRQVNTEAFF. For the CDR3, the DNA is TGTGCCAGCAGCCGGCGACAGGTGAACACTGAAGCTTTCTTT.

This clone occurred a few times. The chain recombines TRBV6-5 with TRBJ2-7; TRBD1 aligns across 8 bases. CDR1 is MNHEY and CDR2 is SVGAGI in the germline V gene. The CDR3 covers 15 residues. The J segment lost 5 bases and the V segment lost 8 bases, leaving 14 bases of the junction unmatched. CDR3 DNA: TGTGCCAGCGGAACGTATGGGACAGGCGTACACGAGCAGTACTTC. Translation gives CASGTYGTGVHEQYF.

The chain has TRBV5-1 and TRBJ1-1; no clear D. Trimming took 4 bases from V and 5 from J, leaving 18 bases between them. The CDR3 has 15 amino acids. Germline V gene data show CDR1 as SGHRS and CDR2 as YFSETQ. The DNA for the CDR3 is TGCGCCAGCAGCGAGCGAGATGGCTCGGGGACTGAAGCTTTCTTT. It encodes CASSERDGSGTEAFF. The full variable domain, completed using reference TRBV5-1 and TRBJ1-1, is KAGVTQTPRYLIKTRGQQVTLSCSPISGHRSVSWYQQTPGQGLQFLFEYFSETQRNKGNFPGRFSGRQFSNSRSEMNVSTLELGDSALYLCASSERDGSGTEAFFGQGTRLTVV.